This T cell receptor beta chain was identified in a study of T-cell reconstitution after alpha-beta-depleted transplantation in children. Study-level points and caveats: After transplant, at about two months, alpha-beta T cells were reportedly derived from several hundred expanded graft clones.

Germline V gene sequence: CDR1 SQVTM, CDR2 ANQGSEA. Deletions cut 4 bases from V and 2 bases from J, with 14 bases between. The CDR3 is 14 residues long. With respect to this clonotype: What it recognizes is unknown.

Molecular barcoding with unique molecular identifiers was used for the TCRbeta library. TCRdb re-called the PCR reads through MiXCR, storing one row per CDR3 protein. The profile shows roughly 670,000 distinct CDR3 sequences, about an eighth of them singletons. This TCR came from a girl aged 2 to 9 with congenital amegakaryocytic thrombocytopenia, due to receive a stem cell transplant. Sequencing used PBMCs, obtained before TCRalphabeta/CD19-depleted stem cell transplant. This rearrangement joins TRBV29-1 to TRBJ1-1; D gene ambiguous. For the CDR3, the DNA is TGCAGCGTTGGAGGGAAGCTACTAAACACTGAAGCTTTCTTT. Protein: CSVGGKLLNTEAFF.